These T cell receptor beta chains were read from a single sample in a study of shared clonotypes between healthy human individuals. Using immunoSEQ multiplex PCR, the repertoire was profiled, and TCRdb retains in-frame clones only, with some absent. The sample contains a few hundred thousand clones, less than 75% of which appear only once. The sample was memory CD4+ T cells sorted from blood. The receptors stem from a man aged 25-40 years in good health. Both conserved end residues are part of each CDR3. D genes are given only for firm matches. Clone size is not always given. Where it is, it says once, few, many or a class for expanded clones.

V gene: TRBV10-2; clone size: .; D gene: TRBD1; J gene: TRBJ2-2; CDR3 DNA: TGCGCCAGCACCCTGACAGGGCCCACCGGGGAGCTGTTTTTT; CDR3 protein: CASTLTGPTGELFF
V gene: TRBV5-1; clone size: .; D gene: TRBD2; J gene: TRBJ2-1; CDR3 DNA: TGCGCCAGCACCTACGGGGCGGGAGGGCCGTCGAATGAGCAGTTCTTC; CDR3 protein: CASTYGAGGPSNEQFF
V gene: TRBV11-2; clone size: .; D gene: .; J gene: TRBJ2-5; CDR3 DNA: TGTGCCAGCAGCTTCGGGATAGTCGGACAAGAGACCCAGTACTTC; CDR3 protein: CASSFGIVGQETQYF
V gene: TRBV7-9; clone size: .; D gene: .; J gene: TRBJ2-3; CDR3 DNA: TGTGCCAGCTCCGAGACCAGAAGGTTTTCAGATACGCAGTATTTT; CDR3 protein: CASSETRRFSDTQYF
V gene: TRBV6-1; clone size: once; D gene: .; J gene: TRBJ1-3; CDR3 DNA: TGTGCCAGCAGTGATCCGGGGGACCATGGAAACACCATATATTTT; CDR3 protein: CASSDPGDHGNTIYF
V gene: TRBV2; clone size: .; D gene: .; J gene: TRBJ2-1; CDR3 DNA: TGTGCCAGCACTAACAGGGTCCATGAGCAGTTCTTC; CDR3 protein: CASTNRVHEQFF
V gene: TRBV19; clone size: .; D gene: .; J gene: TRBJ1-2; CDR3 DNA: TGTGCCAGTAACCCGGTGAGGGGCGGAGGCTACACCTTC; CDR3 protein: CASNPVRGGGYTF
V gene: TRBV7-9; clone size: .; D gene: TRBD2; J gene: TRBJ2-1; CDR3 DNA: TGTGCCAGCAGCTTTGGTATTAGCGGGAGTAGGGGCTACAATGAGCAGTTCTTC; CDR3 protein: CASSFGISGSRGYNEQFF
V gene: TRBV2; clone size: .; D gene: TRBD1; J gene: TRBJ1-5; CDR3 DNA: TGTGCCAGCAACACCGGGACAGGGACCGGGAGTCAGCCCCAGCATTTT; CDR3 protein: CASNTGTGTGSQPQHF
V gene: TRBV9; clone size: .; D gene: TRBD2; J gene: TRBJ2-3; CDR3 DNA: TGTGCCAGCAGTGTCACCGGGCGGGAGGGAGATACGCAGTATTTT; CDR3 protein: CASSVTGREGDTQYF
V gene: TRBV9; clone size: .; D gene: TRBD2; J gene: TRBJ2-1; CDR3 DNA: TGTGCCAGCAGCCCCACAGGGACTAGCGGTCACAATGAGCAGTTCTTC; CDR3 protein: CASSPTGTSGHNEQFF
V gene: TRBV5-1; clone size: few; D gene: TRBD2; J gene: TRBJ2-7; CDR3 DNA: TGCGCCAGCACAAAAGCGGGGATGGTTGAGGAGCAGTACTTC; CDR3 protein: CASTKAGMVEEQYF
V gene: TRBV7-7; clone size: .; D gene: TRBD1; J gene: TRBJ2-7; CDR3 DNA: TGTGCTAGCAGCGAATCCGGGACAGAAATTTCCTACGAGCAGTACTTC; CDR3 protein: CASSESGTEISYEQYF
V gene: TRBV13; clone size: .; D gene: TRBD2; J gene: TRBJ2-3; CDR3 DNA: TGTGCCAGCAGCCTTATGACTAGCTCGGGTGCAGATACGCAGTATTTT; CDR3 protein: CASSLMTSSGADTQYF
V gene: TRBV7-6; clone size: .; D gene: TRBD1; J gene: TRBJ1-4; CDR3 DNA: TGTGCCAGCAGCTTACAACAGGGGGAAACTAATGAAAAACTGTTTTTT; CDR3 protein: CASSLQQGETNEKLFF
V gene: TRBV14; clone size: .; D gene: .; J gene: TRBJ1-1; CDR3 DNA: TGTGCCAGCAGCTCACGCCGACAGGTTTGGGGGAACACTGAAGCTTTCTTT; CDR3 protein: CASSSRRQVWGNTEAFF
V gene: TRBV28; clone size: .; D gene: TRBD2; J gene: TRBJ2-1; CDR3 DNA: TGTGCCAGCAGTTTCCCGGGACTAGCGGGAGACAATGAGCAGTTCTTC; CDR3 protein: CASSFPGLAGDNEQFF
V gene: TRBV7-2; clone size: few; D gene: .; J gene: TRBJ2-7; CDR3 DNA: TGTGCCAGCAGCCTAACGAGCTACGAGCAGTACTTC; CDR3 protein: CASSLTSYEQYF
V gene: TRBV7-9; clone size: .; D gene: .; J gene: TRBJ2-1; CDR3 DNA: TGTGCCAGCAGCTTAGACCTAACTACTGAGCAGTTCTTC; CDR3 protein: CASSLDLTTEQFF
V gene: TRBV28; clone size: .; D gene: .; J gene: TRBJ2-5; CDR3 DNA: TGTGCCAGCTACCCATGGGGTGGAGCCCAGGGGTGGGGGGAGACCCAGTACTTC; CDR3 protein: CASYPWGGAQGWGETQYF
V gene: TRBV7-9; clone size: once; D gene: TRBD2; J gene: TRBJ2-1; CDR3 DNA: TGTGCCAGCAGCTTAACGACAAGCGGGAGTGATGAGCAGTTCTTC; CDR3 protein: CASSLTTSGSDEQFF
V gene: TRBV9; clone size: .; D gene: .; J gene: TRBJ1-3; CDR3 DNA: TGTGCCAGCAGCGTAGCTAGCAACACCATATATTTT; CDR3 protein: CASSVASNTIYF
V gene: TRBV6-1; clone size: .; D gene: .; J gene: TRBJ1-1; CDR3 DNA: TGTGCCAGCAGTTTTTACAACACTGAAGCTTTCTTT; CDR3 protein: CASSFYNTEAFF
V gene: TRBV9; clone size: .; D gene: .; J gene: TRBJ1-1; CDR3 DNA: TGTGCCAGCAGCGTAGGTAGGGGGACAATGAACACTGAAGCTTTCTTT; CDR3 protein: CASSVGRGTMNTEAFF
V gene: TRBV5-6; clone size: .; D gene: .; J gene: TRBJ2-2; CDR3 DNA: TGTGCCAGCAGCTTGGCCCAGCGTTGGGGCACCGGGGAGCTGTTTTTT; CDR3 protein: CASSLAQRWGTGELFF
V gene: TRBV5-6; clone size: .; D gene: .; J gene: TRBJ2-1; CDR3 DNA: TGTGCCAGCAGGCTGGGGGTGAGCTCCTACAATGAGCAGTTCTTC; CDR3 protein: CASRLGVSSYNEQFF
V gene: TRBV2; clone size: .; D gene: TRBD1; J gene: TRBJ2-1; CDR3 DNA: TGTGCCAGCAACTTACAGGGGGCCGAGGATGAGCAGTTCTTC; CDR3 protein: CASNLQGAEDEQFF
V gene: TRBV4-3; clone size: .; D gene: .; J gene: TRBJ2-2; CDR3 DNA: TGCGCCAGCAGCCAAGATCCGGGACCCGGGGAGCTGTTTTTT; CDR3 protein: CASSQDPGPGELFF
V gene: TRBV6-5; clone size: .; D gene: .; J gene: TRBJ2-1; CDR3 DNA: TGTGCCAGCAGTTGGAGGACTTACAATGAGCAGTTCTTC; CDR3 protein: CASSWRTYNEQFF
V gene: TRBV9; clone size: .; D gene: .; J gene: TRBJ1-1; CDR3 DNA: TGTGCCAGTAAGGGCACTGAAGCTTTCTTT; CDR3 protein: CASKGTEAFF
V gene: TRBV15; clone size: .; D gene: TRBD1; J gene: TRBJ2-1; CDR3 DNA: TGTGCCACCAGCAGAGATCGGGACAGGGGACAAGCCTTGTTCTTC; CDR3 protein: CATSRDRDRGQALFF
V gene: TRBV28; clone size: .; D gene: TRBD2; J gene: TRBJ2-3; CDR3 DNA: TGTGCCAGCTCGTATAGCGGGAGTCCCACAGATACGCAGTATTTT; CDR3 protein: CASSYSGSPTDTQYF
V gene: TRBV25-1; clone size: .; D gene: .; J gene: TRBJ2-5; CDR3 DNA: TGTGCCAGCAGTGATTTGGAGGAGGGGGGGGAGACCCAGTACTTC; CDR3 protein: CASSDLEEGGETQYF
V gene: TRBV5-1; clone size: .; D gene: .; J gene: TRBJ2-7; CDR3 DNA: TGCGCCAGCAGCTTGGACAGGGCTAAATACGAGCAGTACTTC; CDR3 protein: CASSLDRAKYEQYF
V gene: TRBV29-1; clone size: .; D gene: .; J gene: TRBJ2-1; CDR3 DNA: TGCAGCGTTGAAAAGGGGAACAATGAGCAGTTCTTC; CDR3 protein: CSVEKGNNEQFF
V gene: TRBV19; clone size: .; D gene: TRBD1; J gene: TRBJ1-1; CDR3 DNA: TGTGCCAGTAGAAAGGACAGGGCCCCTGAAGCTTTCTTT; CDR3 protein: CASRKDRAPEAFF
V gene: TRBV5-1; clone size: .; D gene: .; J gene: TRBJ1-1; CDR3 DNA: TGCGCCAGCAGCTTGGGGGTCGGTTCCATGAACACTGAAGCTTTCTTT; CDR3 protein: CASSLGVGSMNTEAFF
V gene: TRBV11-2; clone size: .; D gene: .; J gene: TRBJ1-1; CDR3 DNA: TGTGCCAGCAGCTTAAAACCGAACACTGAAGCTTTCTTT; CDR3 protein: CASSLKPNTEAFF
V gene: TRBV4-3; clone size: .; D gene: .; J gene: TRBJ2-2; CDR3 DNA: TGCGCCAGCAGCCAAGACCTCAAAGGGTCCAGGCCGAACACCGGGGAGCTGTTTTTT; CDR3 protein: CASSQDLKGSRPNTGELFF
V gene: TRBV7-2; clone size: few; D gene: .; J gene: TRBJ2-2; CDR3 DNA: TGTGCCAGCAGGAGGGAGGCCTGGTCCGGGGAGCTGTTTTTT; CDR3 protein: CASRREAWSGELFF
V gene: TRBV7-9; clone size: .; D gene: .; J gene: TRBJ2-3; CDR3 DNA: TGTGCCAGCAACGACTTAGGGGATACGCAGTATTTT; CDR3 protein: CASNDLGDTQYF
V gene: TRBV7-3; clone size: once; D gene: .; J gene: TRBJ2-2; CDR3 DNA: TGTGCCAGCACCCCTAGGGAAGCCCGGGGTTTCGGGGAGCTGTTTTTT; CDR3 protein: CASTPREARGFGELFF
V gene: TRBV4-3; clone size: .; D gene: .; J gene: TRBJ1-4; CDR3 DNA: TGCGCCAGCAGCCAGGCACTGATTAATGAAAAACTGTTTTTT; CDR3 protein: CASSQALINEKLFF
V gene: TRBV7-9; clone size: .; D gene: TRBD1; J gene: TRBJ2-5; CDR3 DNA: TGTGCCAGCAGCCCAGGGACAGGGGGTTACCAAGAGACCCAGTACTTC; CDR3 protein: CASSPGTGGYQETQYF
V gene: TRBV28; clone size: .; D gene: .; J gene: TRBJ2-7; CDR3 DNA: TGTGCCAGCCTTACGACCAACTCCCCCTACGAGCAGTACTTC; CDR3 protein: CASLTTNSPYEQYF
V gene: TRBV28; clone size: .; D gene: .; J gene: TRBJ1-2; CDR3 DNA: TGTGCCAGCAGTTTACGGTTAGAAGGCGGATTAGGCTACACCTTC; CDR3 protein: CASSLRLEGGLGYTF
V gene: TRBV18; clone size: once; D gene: .; J gene: TRBJ1-2; CDR3 DNA: TGTGCCAGCTCACCTTCCCGGGACACCTCTGGGGGCTACACCTTC; CDR3 protein: CASSPSRDTSGGYTF
V gene: TRBV19; clone size: once; D gene: .; J gene: TRBJ2-7; CDR3 DNA: TGTGCCAGTAGTATCCATAGGTCCTACGAGCAGTACTTC; CDR3 protein: CASSIHRSYEQYF
V gene: TRBV30; clone size: many; D gene: TRBD1; J gene: TRBJ2-3; CDR3 DNA: TGTGCCTGGAGCCCCCTCCCTGGACAGGGTGCCACAGATACGCAGTATTTT; CDR3 protein: CAWSPLPGQGATDTQYF
V gene: TRBV6-5; clone size: once; D gene: .; J gene: TRBJ2-3; CDR3 DNA: TGTGCCAGCAGTTCAGCAGATACGCAGTATTTT; CDR3 protein: CASSSADTQYF
V gene: TRBV6-1; clone size: .; D gene: TRBD2; J gene: TRBJ2-7; CDR3 DNA: TGTGCCAGCACCCCCCCGTTAGCGGGGGCCTACGAGCAGTACTTC; CDR3 protein: CASTPPLAGAYEQYF
V gene: TRBV28; clone size: .; D gene: .; J gene: TRBJ1-5; CDR3 DNA: TGTGCCAGCAGTCCCCCCTGGGTTGAGGGTCAGCCCCAGCATTTT; CDR3 protein: CASSPPWVEGQPQHF
V gene: TRBV5-4; clone size: once; D gene: .; J gene: TRBJ2-7; CDR3 DNA: TGTGCCAGCAGCTCGGACCTGAGCTACGAGCAGTACTTC; CDR3 protein: CASSSDLSYEQYF